This passage covers 9 T cell receptor beta chains from one sample sequenced in a study of blood T cell repertoires in COVID-19. Only in-frame clones appear in the TCRdb table, and some are missing; sequencing was by immunoSEQ multiplex PCR. The sample records roughly 200,000 clones, 85% to 90% being singletons. Sequences were obtained from PBMCs or T cells enriched from blood (not recorded which). These receptors came from a woman in her 40s with acute COVID-19.

This chain uses TRBV5-1 with TRBJ1-2, with D tentatively TRBD1 (5 bases). From germline, CDR1 is SGHRS and CDR2 YFSETQ. Trimming removed 4 bases at V and 7 bases at J, with 20 bases between. The CDR3 loop spans 15 amino acids. CDR3 nucleotide sequence: TGCGCCAGCAGCCCTCTGGATGGGGGGGTTAGTGGCTACACCTTC. This translates into CASSPLDGGVSGYTF.

The V gene is TRBV4-1, the J gene TRBJ1-6, with D uncertain. Trimming shortened V by 0 bases and J by 8 bases, and 5 bases separated the two germline ends. This CDR3 is built from 13 residues. Germline CDR1 reads MGHRA; CDR2 reads YSYEKL. The DNA of the CDR3 is TGCGCCAGCAGCCAAGATTTCGATTCACCCCTCCACTTT. This gives the protein CASSQDFDSPLHF.

This rearrangement joins TRBV7-6 to TRBJ1-6; D may be TRBD1 (6 bases). CDR1 and CDR2 (germline): SGHVS, FNYEAQ. Trimming removed 1 base at V and 9 bases at J, with 13 bases between. The CDR3 covers 15 residues. The CDR3 region is CASSLEQGSRSPLHF. CDR3 sequence (DNA): TGTGCCAGCAGCTTAGAGCAGGGGTCTCGTTCACCCCTCCACTTT.

J is TRBJ1-1 and V is TRBV19; D gene unclear. Looked up from germline, CDR1 is LNHDA and CDR2 is SQIVND (reference sequence). The CDR3 has 13 residues. V lost 5 bases, J lost 0 bases, and 7 bases lay in between. DNA of the CDR3: TGTGCCAGTAGTCCCACAGTGAACACTGAAGCTTTCTTT. This gives the protein CASSPTVNTEAFF.

The gene calls are TRBV9 and TRBJ2-2; TRBD2 aligns across 13 bases. The CDR3 is 17 amino acids. Germline V gives CDR1 SGDLS, CDR2 YYNGEE. The V and J ends lost 3 bases and 8 bases, in that order; junction bases with no gene match: 10. CDR3 sequence reads: CASSAQLAGGPLGELFF. CDR3 coding DNA: TGTGCCAGCAGCGCCCAACTAGCGGGAGGGCCTCTGGGGGAGCTGTTTTTT.

The chain employs TRBV18 and TRBJ1-1; 9 nucleotides line up with TRBD1. This CDR3 comprises 16 residues. In germline, CDR1 is KGHSH, CDR2 LQKENI. With 6 bases clipped from V and 0 bases from J, the junction kept 8 bases outside the gene matches. The CDR3 DNA sequence: TGTGCCAGCTCCACCGGGACAGGGTCCATGAACACTGAAGCTTTCTTT. Translating it yields CASSTGTGSMNTEAFF.

This sequence joins TRBV11-3 and TRBJ2-3, with no clear D. Trimming removed 5 bases from V and 6 bases from J, with 12 bases in between. The CDR3 runs to 13 residues. Per the germline V gene, CDR1 is SGHNT and CDR2 is YENEEA. The CDR3: CASSPSEVDTQYF. CDR3 sequence (DNA): TGTGCCAGCAGCCCCTCAGAGGTGGATACGCAGTATTTT.

The gene calls are TRBV19 and TRBJ2-3, with D possibly TRBD1 on 5 matching bases. Per the germline V gene, CDR1 is LNHDA and CDR2 is SQIVND (reference sequence). V was trimmed by 5 bases and J by 0 bases, leaving 12 bases between them. The CDR3 covers 15 residues. The CDR3 sequence: CASSYRFHSTDTQYF. The CDR3 coding sequence is TGTGCCAGTAGTTACAGGTTTCATAGCACAGATACGCAGTATTTT.

V usage is TRBV19 and J usage is TRBJ1-2, with D unclear. The CDR3 extends over 14 amino acids. V was cut by 3 bases and J by 5 bases, with 13 bases left in between. Per germline, CDR1 LNHDA and CDR2 SQIVND (reference sequence). The CDR3 DNA follows: TGTGCCAGTAGTATCCCGTCTGGAGGGTATGGCTACACCTTC. Translated: CASSIPSGGYGYTF. Full variable domain (outside the CDR3, taken from reference TRBV19 and TRBJ1-2): DGGITQSPKYLFRKEGQNVTLSCEQNLNHDAMYWYRQDPGQGLRLIYYSQIVNDFQKGDIAEGYSVSREKKESFPLTVTSAQKNPTAFYLCASSIPSGGYGYTFGSGTRLTVV.